A single sample is the source of the 27 T cell receptor beta chains below, sequenced in a study of long-term antiretroviral therapy in people with HIV. Researchers report immunoSEQ v3.0 was run at survey level. Sequenced by immunoSEQ multiplex PCR; TCRdb stores in-frame clones only, minus some. The repertoire has 20,000 or so clones, around 85% of them found once; the top ten carry about 8.6%. Here the sequenced sample was unsorted PBMCs, taken 0.9 years after starting antiretroviral therapy. These receptors came from a man aged 18-30 years with HIV.

The chain has TRBV29-1 and TRBJ1-2, with D uncertain. The CDR3 has 12 residues. Between the trimmed V and J ends, which lost 6 bases and 6 bases, there was a span of 14 bases. The germline CDR1 and CDR2 sequences are SQVTM and ANQGSEA. The DNA of the CDR3 is TGCAGCGTCGCCTCCCTACGGGATGGCTACACCTTC. It codes for CSVASLRDGYTF.

This clone has a single count. The chain couples TRBV6-5 to TRBJ1-3; no clear D. Germline V CDR1 and CDR2: MNHEY, SVGAGI. Trimming removed 7 bases from V and 2 bases from J, with 9 bases in between. The CDR3 spans 13 residues. As DNA, the CDR3 is TGTGCCAGCAAGAGAGGGACTGGAAACACCATATATTTT. Its protein is CASKRGTGNTIYF.

This chain joins TRBV30 and TRBJ1-2, with D uncertain. The CDR3 runs 11 residues. Germline V gene lookup returns CDR1 GTSNPN and CDR2 SVGIG (reference sequence). Trimming removed 4 bases from V and 4 bases from J, with 7 bases in between. CDR3: CAWTGGYGYTF. The DNA for the CDR3 is TGTGCCTGGACAGGTGGCTATGGCTACACCTTC.

The rearrangement uses TRBV7-8 and TRBJ2-3, with TRBD2 matching over 9 bases. With V trimmed by 2 bases and J by 2 bases, 2 bases remained unmatched. Per germline, CDR1 SGHVS and CDR2 FQNEAQ. The CDR3 extends over 15 amino acids. CDR3 sequence: CASSLSSGVTDTQYF. The CDR3 nucleotides are TGTGCCAGCAGCTTATCTAGCGGGGTCACAGATACGCAGTATTTT.

The chain employs TRBV25-1 and TRBJ2-2; no clear D gene. Per the germline V gene, CDR1 is MGHDK and CDR2 is SYGVNS. This CDR3 comprises 13 residues. V gave up 7 bases and J gave up 3 bases, with 9 bases separating them. Here the CDR3 DNA reads TGTGCCAGCAAAACCGCTTACACCGGGGAGCTGTTTTTT. Translated, it gives CASKTAYTGELFF.

The CDR3 loop reads CASSTGAGRPQHF. DNA of the CDR3: TGTGCCAGCTCGACAGGGGCGGGACGGCCCCAGCATTTT. The chain links TRBV27 to TRBJ1-5; TRBD1 matches 8 bases. The V gene end was trimmed by 8 bases and the J gene end by 9 bases; junction bases not matched to a gene: 9. Germline CDR1 MNHEY, CDR2 SMNVEV (reference sequence). The CDR3 consists of 13 residues.

V and J are TRBV11-3 and TRBJ2-2, with 8 bases lining up with TRBD1. This CDR3 contains 16 residues. V lost 5 bases to trimming and J lost 7 bases; unmatched junction nucleotides: 12. Germline loops: CDR1 SGHNT, CDR2 YENEEA. The CDR3 nucleotides are TGTGCCAGCAGCCACAGAGGACAGGGAGTCGGCGGGGAGCTGTTTTTT. Encoded protein: CASSHRGQGVGGELFF.

This chain joins TRBV14 and TRBJ1-2, with D possibly being TRBD1 (6 bases). This CDR3 spans 16 amino acids. From germline, CDR1 is SGHDN and CDR2 FVKESK. Between the trimmed V and J ends, which lost 0 bases and 5 bases, there was a span of 16 bases. The CDR3 is CASSQDEGQQTYGYTF. The CDR3 DNA reads as TGTGCCAGCAGCCAAGATGAAGGACAGCAGACATATGGCTACACCTTC.

This clone was counted a few times. V and J are TRBV7-2 and TRBJ1-5, with D tentatively TRBD1 (6 bases). The CDR3 totals 14 residues. Germline CDR1 and CDR2: SGHTA and FQGNSA. Trimming shortened V by 2 bases and J by 4 bases, and 9 bases separated the two germline ends. CDR3 nucleotide sequence: TGTGCCAGCAGCTTATATACAGGGAATCAGCCCCAGCATTTT. It is translated as CASSLYTGNQPQHF.

DNA of the CDR3: TGTGCCAGCAGCTATGGGCAGGGCTGGACCGGGGAGCTGTTTTTT. Its protein is CASSYGQGWTGELFF. The gene calls are TRBV7-9 and TRBJ2-2, with a tentative D call TRBD1 (5 bases). Trimming removed 4 bases at V and 5 bases at J, with 14 bases between. Germline CDR1 reads SEHNR; CDR2 reads FQNEAQ (reference sequence). The CDR3 consists of 15 residues.

The sample holds one count of this clone. This chain links TRBV6-1 with TRBJ2-2; 7 positions match TRBD1. The CDR3 covers 13 residues. Trimming removed 10 bases from V and 1 base from J; junction bases left unmatched: 3. Germline V gives CDR1 MNHNS, CDR2 SASEGT. CDR3 sequence: CANRQGNTGELFF. CDR3 nucleotides: TGTGCCAACCGACAGGGGAACACCGGGGAGCTGTTTTTT.

This chain uses TRBV7-3 with TRBJ2-3; TRBD2 might be the D (5 bases). From germline, CDR1 is SGHTA and CDR2 FQGTGA. V lost 5 bases and J 4 bases, leaving 16 bases between the germline ends. The length of the CDR3 is 15 residues. The DNA for the CDR3 is TGTGCCAGCAGCCCTTCGGGGAGTGGTGCAGATACGCAGTATTTT. Protein: CASSPSGSGADTQYF.

This clone is a singleton in its sample. The V and J genes are TRBV18 and TRBJ1-1; tentative D call: TRBD1 (5 bases). Between the trimmed V and J ends, which lost 6 bases and 5 bases, there was a span of 16 bases. Germline V gene lookup returns CDR1 KGHSH and CDR2 LQKENI. The CDR3 consists of 14 residues. The DNA of the CDR3 is TGTGCCAGCTCCTCCGCGGGGGAGGAAACTGAAGCTTTCTTT. Translation: CASSSAGEETEAFF.

J is TRBJ1-1 and V is TRBV5-1; D not resolved. The V end was cut by 4 bases, the J end by 5 bases, with 18 bases between. The length of the CDR3 is 15 residues. Germline CDR1 SGHRS, CDR2 YFSETQ. The CDR3 sequence is CASSAVPGLRTEAFF. The CDR3 DNA sequence: TGCGCCAGCAGCGCCGTACCGGGGTTGAGGACTGAAGCTTTCTTT.

The chain joins TRBV28 to TRBJ2-7; D possibly corresponds to TRBD1 (6 bases). The CDR3 sequence is 15 residues long. The germline gives CDR1 MDHEN, CDR2 SYDVKM. V dropped 7 bases and J dropped 11 bases, with 27 bases sitting between them. The CDR3 loop reads CASTRGDYWTDGKYF. The DNA for the CDR3 is TGTGCCAGCACTCGGGGAGATTATTGGACAGATGGTAAGTACTTC.

The V call is TRBV29-1, the J call TRBJ1-1, with TRBD1 identical over 7 bases. The germline V gene encodes CDR1 SQVTM and CDR2 ANQGSEA. Losses at the gene ends were 5 bases for V and 0 bases for J; bases not matched to a gene: 3. CDR3 length: 13 residues. The CDR3 loop reads CSVYRGMNTEAFF. The CDR3, as DNA: TGCAGCGTTTACAGGGGCATGAACACTGAAGCTTTCTTT. Full variable domain (rest looked up from reference TRBV29-1 and TRBJ1-1): SAVISQKPSRDICQRGTSLTIQCQVDSQVTMMFWYRQQPGQSLTLIATANQGSEATYESGFVIDKFPISRPNLTFSTLTVSNMSPEDSSIYLCSVYRGMNTEAFFGQGTRLTVV.

This rearrangement joins TRBV19 to TRBJ2-7, with 10 bases identical to TRBD1. The germline V gene encodes CDR1 LNHDA and CDR2 SQIVND (reference sequence). The CDR3 runs 16 residues. Germline trimming cut 6 bases from V and 6 bases from J; bases unmatched to any gene: 14. CDR3 DNA: TGTGCCAGTAGACTCCCCCTTCGACAGGGGGCGAGCGAGCAGTACGTC. Translating gives CASRLPLRQGASEQYV.

This clone is a singleton in its sample. The chain combines TRBV1 with TRBJ2-5; the tabulated D call, TRBD2, remains unverified against the DNA. TRBV1 is given as a pseudogene. This CDR3 region has 18 residues. The CDR3 sequence: CTSSQEKRTSGGEETQYF. CDR3 sequence (DNA): TGCACCAGCAGCCAAGAAAAGAGGACTAGCGGGGGGGAAGAGACCCAGTACTTC.

The J gene is TRBJ1-2, the V gene TRBV4-1, with a weak D call TRBD1 (5 bases). CDR3 length: 13 amino acids. Between the trimmed V and J ends, which lost 0 bases and 3 bases, there was a span of 5 bases. Germline CDR1 MGHRA, CDR2 YSYEKL. The CDR3 bases are TGCGCCAGCAGCCAAGACAGGGACTATGGCTACACCTTC. Residues: CASSQDRDYGYTF.

The rearrangement links TRBV4-1 to TRBJ2-2, with D possibly being TRBD1 (6 bases). CDR3 length: 16 amino acids. The germline gives CDR1 MGHRA, CDR2 YSYEKL. V was shortened by 5 bases and J by 5 bases, with 18 bases between the two germline ends. The CDR3 loop is CASSKITGTTTGELFF. Written as DNA, the CDR3 is TGCGCCAGCAGCAAAATTACCGGGACAACAACCGGGGAGCTGTTTTTT.

The genes are TRBV10-3 and TRBJ2-5, with 9 bases fitting TRBD2. The CDR3 has 15 residues. The junction had 4 bases not matched to a gene; V was cut back by 0 bases and J by 5 bases. Germline V gene lookup returns CDR1 ENHRY and CDR2 SYGVKD. This CDR3 is CAISESRGGVETQYF. CDR3 DNA: TGTGCCATCAGTGAGTCGCGGGGGGGGGTGGAGACCCAGTACTTC.

The chain combines TRBV21-1 with TRBJ1-1; the D call TRBD1 from the table was never checked on the DNA. TRBV21-1 is listed as a pseudogene. The CDR3 spans 13 residues. The CDR3 DNA sequence: TGTGCCAGCCGGAAGGCAAGGGGCACTGAAGCTTTCTTT. Translation gives CASRKARGTEAFF.

The gene calls are TRBV27 and TRBJ1-3, with D possibly matching TRBD1 (5 bases). In germline, CDR1 is MNHEY, CDR2 SMNVEV (reference sequence). The CDR3 runs to 16 residues. The V end was cut by 2 bases, the J end by 4 bases, with 15 bases between. The CDR3 DNA reads as TGTGCCAGCAGTTTACGATGGGGGGGAACCGGAAACACCATATATTTT. Translated, it gives CASSLRWGGTGNTIYF.

The chain links TRBV30 to TRBJ2-7, with 7 bases lining up with TRBD1. The CDR3 is made up of 12 amino acids. The V and J ends lost 4 bases and 12 bases, in that order; junction bases with no gene match: 12. Germline assignment: CDR1 GTSNPN and CDR2 SVGIG (reference sequence). The CDR3, as DNA: TGTGCCTGGAACGCCCCGTCAGGGGGAAGGTACTTC. Translated, it gives CAWNAPSGGRYF. Full variable domain (outside the CDR3, taken from reference TRBV30 and TRBJ2-7): SQTIHQWPATLVQPVGSPLSLECTVEGTSNPNLYWYRQAAGRGLQLLFYSVGIGQISSEVPQNLSASRPQDRQFILSSKKLLLSDSGFYLCAWNAPSGGRYFGPGTRLTVT.

This rearrangement joins TRBV10-3 to TRBJ2-1; D call uncertain. This CDR3 contains 15 residues. The germline CDR1 and CDR2 sequences are ENHRY and SYGVKD. The V end was cut by 4 bases, the J end by 7 bases, with 17 bases between. The DNA of the CDR3 is TGTGCCATCAGTGTTAGCCTGGTGGGCCCTAATGAGCAGTTCTTC. Protein: CAISVSLVGPNEQFF.

The chain joins TRBV5-1 to TRBJ2-3, with 10 nucleotides matching TRBD1. The CDR3 extends over 16 amino acids. The germline gives CDR1 SGHRS, CDR2 YFSETQ. The junction had 6 bases not matched to a gene; V was cut back by 3 bases and J by 2 bases. As DNA, the CDR3 is TGCGCCAGCAGCTCCCCGGGACAGGGGTTCACAGATACGCAGTATTTT. Its protein is CASSSPGQGFTDTQYF.

The chain combines TRBV25-1 with TRBJ2-5, with D perhaps TRBD1 (5 bases). CDR3 size: 12 residues. Trimming left V 6 bases short and J 5 bases short, with 10 bases between. In germline, CDR1 is MGHDK, CDR2 SYGVNS. CDR3 protein: CASSFGAETQYF. The CDR3 DNA sequence: TGTGCCAGCAGCTTTGGGGCTGAGACCCAGTACTTC.